This T cell receptor beta chain originates from a study of identical twins' blood T cells. In the authors' methods: Each donor had about 100,000 to nearly 550,000 clonotypes. From the 5' RACE reads, TCRdb called clonotypes with MiXCR, one entry per CDR3 protein. The V and J calls and clone size are TCRdb's, not the authors'. Of fewer than 450,000 distinct CDR3 sequences in the sample, approximately 30% were seen once. V was trimmed by 3 bases and J by 0 bases, leaving 14 bases between them. Per germline, CDR1 LNHDA and CDR2 SQIVND (reference sequence). This CDR3 spans 16 amino acids. This chain links TRBV19 with TRBJ1-1; D is unclear. The sequenced sample was PBMCs. The sequence was obtained from a woman aged 18 to 55 in good health. The chain's CDR3 is CASSMGSGTMNTEAFF. As DNA, the CDR3 is TGTGCCAGTAGTATGGGGTCCGGAACAATGAACACTGAAGCTTTCTTT.